Listed below are T cell receptor beta chains from one sample, sequenced in a study of beta chain features in type 1 diabetes. Using immunoSEQ multiplex PCR, the repertoire was profiled, and TCRdb retains in-frame clones only, with some absent. The sample contains about 200,000 clones, roughly 10% of which appear only once. Sequences were obtained from central memory CD4+ T cells from blood. These TCRs come from a man aged 18-30 years in good health. The conserved cysteine and the conserved F or W are not part of the CDR3 here. Fields, in order: D gene, V gene, J gene, CDR3 protein. D genes are given only for firm matches.

NA	TRBV27	TRBJ2-5	ASSTNFWGETQY
NA	TRBV30	TRBJ1-4	AWSAGVGAEKLF
TRBD1	TRBV2	TRBJ2-6	ASSETGASGANVLT
TRBD1	TRBV5-1	TRBJ2-2	ASSLYRGSTGELF
TRBD1	TRBV9	TRBJ1-1	ASSARPGTGKTEAF
TRBD1	TRBV11-2	TRBJ2-2	ASSRLTGYGELF
NA	TRBV29-1	TRBJ2-7	SARDGGSYEQY
TRBD1	TRBV9	TRBJ2-3	ASSRTGASDTQY
NA	TRBV5-6	TRBJ2-1	ASSLDSGKQF
NA	TRBV20-1	TRBJ1-2	SASFRSGYT
NA	TRBV28	TRBJ2-7	ASKSGPRDEQY
TRBD2	TRBV7-9	TRBJ2-3	ASSLALSSGRVSDTQY
NA	TRBV2	TRBJ1-1	ASSPGVNTEAF
NA	TRBV2	TRBJ2-5	ASSASRAY
NA	TRBV4-1	TRBJ2-7	ASSQSPGPRIYEQY
NA	TRBV18	TRBJ2-3	ASSQTQGSSGRADTQY